Listed here is a single T cell receptor beta chain. What it binds is unknown. This sample stems from a study of long-term antiretroviral therapy in people with HIV. Findings and limits, study-wide: Dominating the repertoire at all time points were the clones that expanded before ART.

This was the immunoSEQ v3.0 assay at survey level. Roughly 40,000-55,000 T-cell genomes per sample were the sequencing target. TCRdb keeps only in-frame clones here, not all; method: immunoSEQ multiplex PCR. The table has around 20,000 clones, roughly 80% seen once. Each donor had at least one pre-ART and at least two post-ART PBMC samples. Trimming shortened V by 6 bases and J by 3 bases, and 9 bases separated the two germline ends. The CDR3 length is 12 residues. CDR1 and CDR2 from the germline V gene are SGHAT and FQNNGV. The receptor's source is a man between 18 and 29 years old with HIV. The chain joins TRBV11-2 to TRBJ2-7; tentative D call: TRBD1 (5 bases). This specimen consisted of unsorted PBMCs, obtained 0.5 years before starting antiretroviral therapy. DNA of the CDR3: TGTGCCAGCAGGGACATCCGCTACGAGCAGTACTTC. Translation gives CASRDIRYEQYF.